The source of this T cell receptor (beta chain) is a study of cytotoxic CD8 clonotypes in ibrutinib-treated CLL. Germline V lookup: CDR1 SQVTM, CDR2 ANQGSEA. The V segment lost 5 bases and the J segment 8 bases; nucleotides outside the gene matches: 6. This CDR3 comprises 12 residues. Using immunoSEQ multiplex PCR, the repertoire was profiled, and TCRdb retains in-frame clones only, with some absent. The sample carries about 130,000 clones, 70% to 90% recorded once. The chain employs TRBV29-1 and TRBJ1-2, with 9 bases identical to TRBD1. The sequenced sample was PBMCs, obtained after 24 months of ibrutinib treatment. The source is a human donor with chronic lymphocytic leukemia. The CDR3 bases are TGCAGCGTTACCGGGACAGGGCAAGGCTACACCTTC. Encoded protein: CSVTGTGQGYTF.